This TCR beta chain is from a study of beta chain features in type 1 diabetes. Study-wide background: Age, gender and cell yields were similar between patients and healthy donors.

What was sequenced were expressed TCRB transcripts, since all of the isolated RNA had been reverse transcribed. Measured with immunoSEQ multiplex PCR; TCRdb has only the in-frame clones, and not every one. This table holds some 900,000 clones, about a sixth found once. The study's findings and limits: Patients and controls would share equally any PCR tilt toward shorter templates.

As regards this clone: Its cognate antigen is unknown.

This CDR3 contains 14 residues. CDR1 is MDHEN and CDR2 is SYDVKM in the germline V gene. V trimming: 3 bases; J trimming: 7 bases; junction bases outside the gene matches: 8. This TCR was recovered from a woman aged 18-29 years in good health. The sample was naive CD4+ T cells from blood. The genes are TRBV28 and TRBJ2-7; the match to TRBD1 covers 8 bases. CDR3 sequence (DNA): TGTGCCAGCAGTTTTGGCGGACAGGGTGGGGAGCAGTACTTC. As protein: CASSFGGQGGEQYF.